Following are 2 T cell receptor beta chains from one sample sequenced in a study of tumor-infiltrating lymphocytes in primary liver carcinoma. Germline DNA was also extracted, and blood RNA was taken from unsorted whole blood. Synthesis of TCR beta cDNA was carried out from about 540 ng total RNA with a constant-region primer. Sequencing libraries for TCR beta derived from three nested multiplex PCR rounds that used slightly modified ARM-PCR. Both of the initial two PCR rounds ran for about 9 cycles and employed TRBV1-TRBV30 forward primers alongside a C-beta reverse primer. TCRdb re-called the multiplex PCR reads through MiXCR, storing one row per CDR3 protein. This sample has fewer than 400,000 distinct CDR3 sequences; approximately 58% occur once, and the top ten carry about 17%. Sequencing used peripheral blood. All receptors come from a woman under 40 with primary liver carcinoma and hepatitis B virus infection.

The chain is built from TRBV28 and TRBJ1-5; perhaps TRBD1 as D (5 bases). Germline V CDR1 and CDR2: MDHEN, SYDVKM. The CDR3 contains 14 residues. Trimming stripped 8 bases from V and 0 bases from J, with 11 bases between. In DNA form, the CDR3 reads TGTGCCAGCTCTAATGGGGGTAGCAATCAGCCCCAGCATTTT. It translates to CASSNGGSNQPQHF.

The chain employs TRBV12-3 or TRBV12-4 and TRBJ2-3; no reliable D call. The V gene lost 2 bases and the J gene lost 15 bases, with 21 bases spanning the gap. This CDR3 contains 14 residues. The CDR3 nucleotides read TGTGCCAGCAGTTTATCCCCCCGCACAGATATGCATTATTTT. This sequence encodes CASSLSPRTDMHYF.